The T cell receptor (beta chain) described here comes from a study of identical twins. Using its own MiXCR run on the 5' RACE reads, TCRdb lists one record per CDR3 protein. Here the sample spans about 240,000 distinct CDR3 sequences, about 10% being singletons. This clonotype has ten or more counts. Antigen unknown. The study, taken as a whole, reports: For out-of-frame alpha sequences shared by twins, low generation probability was in excess. Invariant T cells like MAIT and iNKT could partly confound the zero-insertion analyses. Conclusions were based on cross-sectional statistical analysis, without following the same donors.

CDR3 length: 22 residues. Trimming took off 3 bases at V and 0 bases at J, with 30 bases between the two ends. Germline loops: CDR1 LGHDT, CDR2 YNNKEL (reference sequence). Sequenced material: memory T cells sorted from blood. The chain uses TRBV3-1 and TRBJ1-5, with a possible D match to TRBD1 (6 bases). The receptor was isolated from a man aged 50 or older in good health. CDR3 sequence reads: CASSQLVDRSPPLIFSNQPQHF. The CDR3, as DNA: TGTGCCAGCAGCCAGCTGGTTGACAGGTCCCCTCCCCTCATCTTTAGCAATCAGCCCCAGCATTTT.